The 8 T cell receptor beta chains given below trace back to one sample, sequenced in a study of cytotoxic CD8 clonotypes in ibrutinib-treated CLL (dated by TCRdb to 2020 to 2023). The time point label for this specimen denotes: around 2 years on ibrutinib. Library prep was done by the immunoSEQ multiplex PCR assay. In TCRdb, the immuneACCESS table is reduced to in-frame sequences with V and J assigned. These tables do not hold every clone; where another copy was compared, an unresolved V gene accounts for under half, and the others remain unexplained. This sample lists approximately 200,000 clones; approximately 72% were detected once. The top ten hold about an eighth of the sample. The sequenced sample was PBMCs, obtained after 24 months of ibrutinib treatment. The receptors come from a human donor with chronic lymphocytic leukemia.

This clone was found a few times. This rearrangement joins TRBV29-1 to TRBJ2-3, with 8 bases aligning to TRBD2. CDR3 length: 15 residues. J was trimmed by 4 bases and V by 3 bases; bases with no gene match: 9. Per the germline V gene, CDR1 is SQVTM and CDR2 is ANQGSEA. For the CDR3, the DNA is TGCAGCGTTGAGGTACTAGCGGTAAGGGCAGATACGCAGTATTTT. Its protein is CSVEVLAVRADTQYF.

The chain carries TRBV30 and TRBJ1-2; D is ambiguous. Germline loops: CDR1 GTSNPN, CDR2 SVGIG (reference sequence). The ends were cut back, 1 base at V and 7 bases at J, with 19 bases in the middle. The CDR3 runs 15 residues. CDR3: CAWSETPVGLRGYTF. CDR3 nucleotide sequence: TGTGCCTGGAGTGAGACACCGGTGGGGTTACGTGGCTACACCTTC.

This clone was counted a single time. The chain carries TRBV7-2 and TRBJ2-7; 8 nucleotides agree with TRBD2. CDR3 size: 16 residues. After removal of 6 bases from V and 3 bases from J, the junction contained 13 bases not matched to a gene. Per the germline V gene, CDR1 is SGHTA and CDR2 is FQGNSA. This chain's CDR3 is CASSPGGGTRVYEQYF. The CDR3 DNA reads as TGTGCCAGCAGTCCCGGGGGGGGAACTAGAGTCTACGAGCAGTACTTC.

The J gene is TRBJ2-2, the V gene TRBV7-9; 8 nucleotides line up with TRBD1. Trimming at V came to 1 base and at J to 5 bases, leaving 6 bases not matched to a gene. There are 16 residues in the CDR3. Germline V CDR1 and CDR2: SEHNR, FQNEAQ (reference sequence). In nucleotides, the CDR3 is TGTGCCAGCAGCTTAGATACCAGGGGGCGGACCGGGGAGCTGTTTTTT. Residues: CASSLDTRGRTGELFF.

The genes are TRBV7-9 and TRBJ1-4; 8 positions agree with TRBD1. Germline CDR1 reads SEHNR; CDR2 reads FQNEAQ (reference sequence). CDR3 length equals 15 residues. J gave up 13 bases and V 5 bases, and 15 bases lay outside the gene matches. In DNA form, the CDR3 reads TGTGCCAGCAGCCCGACAGACAGGGGCCTGAGTGGACTGTTTTTT. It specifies CASSPTDRGLSGLFF.

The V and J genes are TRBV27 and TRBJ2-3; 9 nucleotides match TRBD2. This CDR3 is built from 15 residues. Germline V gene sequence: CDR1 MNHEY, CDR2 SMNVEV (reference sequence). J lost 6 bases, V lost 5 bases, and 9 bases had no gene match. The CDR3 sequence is CASSARPSGTDTQYF. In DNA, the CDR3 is TGTGCCAGCAGTGCCAGGCCTAGCGGGACGGATACGCAGTATTTT.

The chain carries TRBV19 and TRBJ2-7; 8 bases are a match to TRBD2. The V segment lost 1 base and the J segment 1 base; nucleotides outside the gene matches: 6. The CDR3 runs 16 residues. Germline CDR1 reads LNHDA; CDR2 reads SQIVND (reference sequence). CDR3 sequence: CASSIGGGSGSYEQYF. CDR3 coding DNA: TGTGCCAGTAGTATAGGCGGGGGGAGTGGATCCTACGAGCAGTACTTC.

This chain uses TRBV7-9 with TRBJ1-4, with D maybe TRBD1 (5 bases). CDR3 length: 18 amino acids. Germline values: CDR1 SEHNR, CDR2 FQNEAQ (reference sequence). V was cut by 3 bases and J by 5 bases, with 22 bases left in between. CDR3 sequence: CASSFVGMRGRSNEKLFF. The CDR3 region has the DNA TGTGCCAGCAGCTTCGTAGGAATGAGGGGAAGGTCCAATGAAAAACTGTTTTTT.